This T cell receptor (beta chain) is from a study of blood T cells in healthy people across ages (dated by TCRdb to about 2015). About the study as a whole: In model experiments, roughly one uniquely barcoded TCR beta cDNA molecule per two T cells was captured by template switching. Donors were grouped into four age groups: young (average roughly 17 years), middle-aged (about 40), aged (over 55) and long-lived (around 80). To track age-related changes in TCR beta repertoire diversity, the study relied on deep sequencing normalized with unique cDNA molecular identifiers. To avoid experimental bias, donors of different ages were spread randomly across the sequencing lanes. For two donors (one aged 18 to 30 and one aged 80 or older), the study analyzed two additional independent replicas of 1 million unique cDNA reads from the same blood draw. On the study overall, not on this receptor specifically: As age increased, observed TCR beta diversity per million T cells dropped in a roughly linear way, and a significant reduction was already evident by age 40. Compared with the aged group, the long-lived group had more naive CD4+ T cells, fewer expanded clones and increased TCR diversity, suggesting age selection. The CMV infection status of donors was not known, potentially confounding age-related changes in expanded clonotypes. Estimates of total diversity from one million sequenced T cells were regarded as lower bounds and underestimates. Because profiling used bulk unsorted PBMCs, naive and antigen-experienced compartments could not be compared conclusively. A strong correlation was found between observed TCR beta diversity and the percentage of naive T cells measured by flow cytometry.

Inclusive of the bounding cysteine and phenylalanine, the CDR3 is 17 residues long. The CDR3 DNA has 51 bases and is translated from base 1. From a lookup of the germline V gene, CDR1 and CDR2 are SNHLY and FYNNEI. The junction shows trimming of 7 bases on V and 1 base on J, plus 22 bases between the germline ends. A remark on this clonotype: It has no known antigen specificity. No much larger clone exists at a distance of one base, and base qualities are not known.

The method behind the library was 5' RACE. Reads for this sample came from an Illumina HiSeq 2500. A second PCR of about 6 to 12 cycles was run with a J-beta primer mix and a sample-barcoded 5' primer. A template-switch 5' adaptor carrying 12 random nucleotides introduced a unique molecular identifier onto each TCR beta cDNA molecule. Each sample yielded at least 3 million CDR3-containing paired-end reads. All of the RNA was converted into first-strand cDNA using the Mint cDNA synthesis kit, with a TRBC-specific oligonucleotide serving as the primer. All cDNA was treated with uracil-DNA glycosylase and then went through a first 18-cycle PCR with the universal primers M1SS and BC2_uni_R. The original pipeline was this. Each sample was normalized by randomly selecting 1 million high-quality reads, each carrying a distinct molecular identifier. Instead of being binned into consensus sequences, reads that shared molecular identifiers were thrown out. MiTCR, run with a Q25 quality threshold and the strictest error-elimination algorithm, handled CDR3 identification, clonotype clustering and error correction. A nonparametric unseen species model using Euler transformation provided a lower-bound estimate of total TCR beta diversity. TCRdb took the public reads, trimmed them with fastp at Q25, ran MiXCR for clone calling and kept in-frame beta chains. Identical CDR3 protein sequences are pooled into one entry, listed with their most common genes and DNA. The authors' filters were not applied to this entry. The sample contains some 1.1 million distinct CDR3 sequences, around two fifths of them found a single time. The top ten hold around 13% of the sample.

The approximately 39 donors, aged about 6 to 100 years, were systemically healthy Caucasian individuals from Russia. Ten milliliters of peripheral blood were drawn from each donor into EDTA-treated Vacutainer tubes. PBMCs were isolated by Ficoll-Paque density-gradient centrifugation, with at least 7 million obtained per sample. Trizol reagent was used to extract total RNA from the PBMCs, yielding at least 6 micrograms per sample. For every donor, an aliquot of PBMCs went through flow cytometry to measure the percentages of naive CD45RAhigh/CD27high T cells. Recombination joined TRBV2 with TRBJ2-5, with the D gene possibly TRBD1 or TRBD2, each one fitting 5 bases. Sample: blood. This TCR was recovered from a man between 18 and 35 years old in good health. The CDR3 protein sequence reads: CASIRGKGWITQETQYF. The bases are TGTGCCAGCATTCGAGGGAAGGGGTGGATAACCCAAGAGACCCAGTACTTC.